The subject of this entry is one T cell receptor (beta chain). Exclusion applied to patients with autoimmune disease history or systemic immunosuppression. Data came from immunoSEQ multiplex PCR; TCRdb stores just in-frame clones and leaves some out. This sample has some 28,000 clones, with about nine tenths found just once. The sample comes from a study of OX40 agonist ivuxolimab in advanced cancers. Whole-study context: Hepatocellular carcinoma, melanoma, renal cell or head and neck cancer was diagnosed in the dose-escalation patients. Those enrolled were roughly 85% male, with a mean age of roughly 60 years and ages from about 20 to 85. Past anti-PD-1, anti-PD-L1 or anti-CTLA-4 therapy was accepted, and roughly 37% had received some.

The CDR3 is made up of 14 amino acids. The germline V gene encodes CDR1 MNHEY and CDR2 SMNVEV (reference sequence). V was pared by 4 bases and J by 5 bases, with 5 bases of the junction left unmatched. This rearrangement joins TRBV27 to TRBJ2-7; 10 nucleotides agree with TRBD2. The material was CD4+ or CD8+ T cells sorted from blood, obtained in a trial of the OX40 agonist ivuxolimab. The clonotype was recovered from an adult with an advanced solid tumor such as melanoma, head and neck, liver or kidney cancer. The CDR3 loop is CASSSGLAIDEQYF. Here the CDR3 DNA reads TGTGCCAGCAGTTCGGGACTAGCGATCGACGAGCAGTACTTC.